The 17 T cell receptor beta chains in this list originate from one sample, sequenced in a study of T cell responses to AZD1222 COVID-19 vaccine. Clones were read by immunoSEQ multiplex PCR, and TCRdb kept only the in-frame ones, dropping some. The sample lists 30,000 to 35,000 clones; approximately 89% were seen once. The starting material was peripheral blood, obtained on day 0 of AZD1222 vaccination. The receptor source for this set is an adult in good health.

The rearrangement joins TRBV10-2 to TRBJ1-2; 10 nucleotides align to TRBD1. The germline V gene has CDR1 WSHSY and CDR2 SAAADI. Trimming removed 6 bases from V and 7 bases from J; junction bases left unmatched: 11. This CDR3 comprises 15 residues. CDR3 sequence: CASRLGTGDLGGYTF. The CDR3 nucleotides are TGCGCCAGCAGATTAGGGACAGGGGATCTAGGTGGCTACACCTTC.

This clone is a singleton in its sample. The CDR3 coding sequence is TGTGCCAGCAGCTTGCAACTGAACACGAACACCGGGGAGCTGTTTTTT. This translates into CASSLQLNTNTGELFF. The rearrangement joins TRBV5-6 to TRBJ2-2; D unclear. CDR1 and CDR2 from the germline V gene are SGHDT and YYEEEE. The CDR3 runs to 16 residues. V was cut by 1 base and J by 0 bases, with 10 bases left in between.

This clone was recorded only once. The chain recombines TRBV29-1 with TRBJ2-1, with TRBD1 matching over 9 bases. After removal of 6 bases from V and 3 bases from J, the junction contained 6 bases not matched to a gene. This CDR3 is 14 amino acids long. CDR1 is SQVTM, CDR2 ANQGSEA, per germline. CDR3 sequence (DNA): TGCAGCGTCCAGGGACAGGGCGTCTACAATGAGCAGTTCTTC. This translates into CSVQGQGVYNEQFF.

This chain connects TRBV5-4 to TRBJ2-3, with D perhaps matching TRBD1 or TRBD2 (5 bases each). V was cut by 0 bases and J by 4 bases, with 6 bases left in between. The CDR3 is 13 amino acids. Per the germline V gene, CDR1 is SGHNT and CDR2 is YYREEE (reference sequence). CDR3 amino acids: CASSLGGSDTQYF. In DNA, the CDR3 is TGTGCCAGCAGCTTGGGGGGGTCAGATACGCAGTATTTT.

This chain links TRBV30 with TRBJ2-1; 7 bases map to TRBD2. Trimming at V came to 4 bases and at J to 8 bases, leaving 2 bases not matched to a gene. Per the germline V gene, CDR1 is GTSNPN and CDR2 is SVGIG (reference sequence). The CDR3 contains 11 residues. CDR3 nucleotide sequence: TGTGCCTGGACAGGGAGGGATGAGCAGTTCTTC. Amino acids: CAWTGRDEQFF.

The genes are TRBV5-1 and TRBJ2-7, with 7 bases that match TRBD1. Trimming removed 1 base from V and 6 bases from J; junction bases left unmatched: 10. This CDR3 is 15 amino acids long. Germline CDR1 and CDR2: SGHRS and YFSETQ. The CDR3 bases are TGCGCCAGCAGCTTGCTCCGACAGGGAAGGGGCGAGCAGTACTTC. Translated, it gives CASSLLRQGRGEQYF.

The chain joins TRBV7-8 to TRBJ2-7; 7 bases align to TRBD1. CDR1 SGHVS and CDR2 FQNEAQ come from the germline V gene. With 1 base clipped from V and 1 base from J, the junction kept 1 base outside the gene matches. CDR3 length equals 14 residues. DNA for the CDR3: TGTGCCAGCAGCTTAGGGGACAGTTCCTACGAGCAGTACTTC. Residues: CASSLGDSSYEQYF. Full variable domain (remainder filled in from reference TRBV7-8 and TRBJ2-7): GAGVSQSPRYKVAKRGQDVALRCDPISGHVSLFWYQQALGQGPEFLTYFQNEAQLDKSGLPSDRFFAERPEGSVSTLKIQRTQQEDSAVYLCASSLGDSSYEQYFGPGTRLTVT.

The CDR3 nucleotides read TGTGCCAGCAGCCAGCTTCCACTAGATGGCTACACCTTC. The encoded protein is CASSQLPLDGYTF. The J gene is TRBJ1-2, the V gene TRBV3-1 (or the pseudogene TRBV3-2); no definite D call. V lost 3 bases and J 6 bases, leaving 11 bases between the germline ends. CDR3 size: 13 residues. The germline CDR1 and CDR2 sequences are LGHDT and YNNKEL (reference sequence).

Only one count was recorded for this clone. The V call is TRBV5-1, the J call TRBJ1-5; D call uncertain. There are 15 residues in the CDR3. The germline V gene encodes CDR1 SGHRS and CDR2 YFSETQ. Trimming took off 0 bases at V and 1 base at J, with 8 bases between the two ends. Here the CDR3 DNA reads TGCGCCAGCAGCTTGGGGTGGTGGAGCAATCAGCCCCAGCATTTT. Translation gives CASSLGWWSNQPQHF. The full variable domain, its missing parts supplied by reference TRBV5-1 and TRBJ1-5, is KAGVTQTPRYLIKTRGQQVTLSCSPISGHRSVSWYQQTPGQGLQFLFEYFSETQRNKGNFPGRFSGRQFSNSRSEMNVSTLELGDSALYLCASSLGWWSNQPQHFGDGTRLSIL.

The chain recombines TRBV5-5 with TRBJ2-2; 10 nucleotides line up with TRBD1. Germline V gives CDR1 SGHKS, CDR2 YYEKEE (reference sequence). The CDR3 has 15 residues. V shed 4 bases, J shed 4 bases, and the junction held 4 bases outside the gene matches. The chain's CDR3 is CASSRQGAGTGELFF. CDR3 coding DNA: TGTGCCAGCAGCAGACAGGGGGCGGGCACCGGGGAGCTGTTTTTT.

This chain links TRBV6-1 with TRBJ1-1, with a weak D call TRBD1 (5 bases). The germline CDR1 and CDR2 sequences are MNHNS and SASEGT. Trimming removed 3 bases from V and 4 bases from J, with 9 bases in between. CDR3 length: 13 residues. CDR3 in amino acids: CASSDGGATEAFF. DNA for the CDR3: TGTGCCAGCAGTGACGGGGGTGCCACTGAAGCTTTCTTT.

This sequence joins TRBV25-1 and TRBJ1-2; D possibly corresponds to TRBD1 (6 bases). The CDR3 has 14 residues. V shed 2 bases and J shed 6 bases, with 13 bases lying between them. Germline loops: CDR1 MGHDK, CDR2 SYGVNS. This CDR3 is CASSEMGGADGYTF. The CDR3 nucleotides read TGTGCCAGCAGTGAAATGGGGGGCGCGGATGGCTACACCTTC.

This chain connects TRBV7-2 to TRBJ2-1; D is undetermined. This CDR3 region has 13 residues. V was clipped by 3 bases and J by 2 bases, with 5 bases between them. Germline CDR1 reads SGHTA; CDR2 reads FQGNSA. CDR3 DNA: TGTGCCAGCAGCTTGTCGGCCTACAATGAGCAGTTCTTC. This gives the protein CASSLSAYNEQFF.

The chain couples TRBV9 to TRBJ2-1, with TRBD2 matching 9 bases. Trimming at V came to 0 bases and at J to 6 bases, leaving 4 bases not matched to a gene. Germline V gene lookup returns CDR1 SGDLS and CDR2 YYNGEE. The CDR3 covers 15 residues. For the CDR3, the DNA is TGTGCCAGCAGCGTAGTGCCTAGCGGGGTCAATGAGCAGTTCTTC. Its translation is CASSVVPSGVNEQFF.

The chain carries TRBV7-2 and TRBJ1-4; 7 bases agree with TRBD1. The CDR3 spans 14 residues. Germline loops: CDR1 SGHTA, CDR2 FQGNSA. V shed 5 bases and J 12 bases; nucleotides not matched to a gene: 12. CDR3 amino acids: CASSPGGERQELFF. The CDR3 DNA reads TGTGCCAGCAGCCCAGGGGGGGAGAGGCAGGAACTGTTTTTT.

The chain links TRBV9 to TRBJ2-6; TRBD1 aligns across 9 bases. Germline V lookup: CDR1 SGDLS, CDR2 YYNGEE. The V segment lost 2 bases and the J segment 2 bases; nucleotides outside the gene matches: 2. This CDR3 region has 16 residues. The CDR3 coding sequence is TGTGCCAGCAGCGTTACAGGGGGCGCTGGGGCCAACGTCCTGACTTTC. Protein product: CASSVTGGAGANVLTF.

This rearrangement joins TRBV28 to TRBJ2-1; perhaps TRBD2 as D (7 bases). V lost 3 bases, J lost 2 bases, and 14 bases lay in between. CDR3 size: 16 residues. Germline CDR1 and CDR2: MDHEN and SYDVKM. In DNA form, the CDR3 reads TGTGCCAGCAGTTTTAGTCGGGGGGCTACCTACAATGAGCAGTTCTTC. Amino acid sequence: CASSFSRGATYNEQFF.